The 18 T cell receptor beta chains below come from one sample, sequenced in a study of shared clonotypes between healthy human individuals. Generated by immunoSEQ multiplex PCR, the TCRdb table keeps only in-frame clones and is missing some. Altogether about 2.4 million clones are present, over 85% being singletons, with the ten largest covering roughly 0.39%. The source material was naive CD4+ T cells from PBMCs. As for subset: CD45RA+ positively selected. The receptors shown here come from a man between 18 and 29 years old in good health. Some clones in this sample may be carry-over from other donors' samples.

The DNA for the CDR3 is TGTGCCAGCAGCTTAAAGACAGGCGATCAGCCCCAGCATTTT. Translated, it gives CASSLKTGDQPQHF. The rearrangement links TRBV7-2 to TRBJ1-5; D may be TRBD1 (6 bases). The V gene's germline CDR1 is SGHTA and CDR2 FQGNSA. With 2 bases removed from V and 5 bases from J, the gap between germline ends came to 10 bases. CDR3 size: 14 residues.

This chain uses TRBV6-1 with TRBJ1-1; 9 nucleotides match TRBD1. In germline, CDR1 is MNHNS, CDR2 SASEGT. V trimming: 8 bases; J trimming: 5 bases; junction bases outside the gene matches: 12. The CDR3 length is 15 residues. CDR3 sequence reads: CASLRGTGWVTEAFF. The CDR3 DNA is TGTGCCAGCTTAAGGGGGACAGGGTGGGTGACTGAAGCTTTCTTT.

The genes are TRBV5-1 and TRBJ2-1, with 13 bases that match TRBD2. V dropped 3 bases and J dropped 7; count of bases not matched to a gene: 4. CDR1 SGHRS and CDR2 YFSETQ come from the germline V gene. The CDR3 is made up of 15 amino acids. The CDR3 protein is CASSWTSGSENEQFF. Here the CDR3 DNA reads TGCGCCAGCAGCTGGACTAGCGGGAGTGAAAATGAGCAGTTCTTC.

The chain couples TRBV5-4 to TRBJ2-2; TRBD1 matches at 8 bases. Trimming removed 3 bases from V and 6 bases from J; junction bases left unmatched: 4. The CDR3 spans 14 residues. The germline V gene encodes CDR1 SGHNT and CDR2 YYREEE (reference sequence). The CDR3 loop reads CASSSQGEAGELFF. The DNA for the CDR3 is TGTGCCAGCAGCTCACAGGGGGAGGCCGGGGAGCTGTTTTTT.

The chain recombines TRBV2 with TRBJ1-3; tentatively, D is TRBD1 (5 bases). The CDR3 has 15 residues. V dropped 2 bases and J dropped 1 base, with 9 bases sitting between them. Germline CDR1 SNHLY, CDR2 FYNNEI. This chain's CDR3 is CASSELWGSGNTIYF. Here the CDR3 DNA reads TGTGCCAGCAGTGAATTGTGGGGGTCTGGAAACACCATATATTTT. The entire variable domain, with the rest obtained from reference TRBV2 and TRBJ1-3, is as follows: EPEVTQTPSHQVTQMGQEVILRCVPISNHLYFYWYRQILGQKVEFLVSFYNNEISEKSEIFDDQFSVERPDGSNFTLKIRSTKLEDSAMYFCASSELWGSGNTIYFGEGSWLTVV.

This rearrangement joins TRBV7-9 to TRBJ1-2; a possible D gene is TRBD1 (6 bases). CDR3 length equals 13 residues. The germline CDR1 and CDR2 sequences are SEHNR and FQNEAQ (reference sequence). Trimming stripped 1 base from V and 5 bases from J, with 8 bases between. The CDR3 region has the DNA TGTGCCAGCAGCTTAGGGGACAAGTATGGCTACACCTTC. Protein product: CASSLGDKYGYTF.

The J gene is TRBJ2-2, the V gene TRBV29-1; D is uncertain. Germline values: CDR1 SQVTM, CDR2 ANQGSEA. This CDR3 contains 14 residues. V was shortened by 5 bases and J by 2 bases, with 12 bases between the two germline ends. The chain's CDR3 is CSVPGWLNTGELFF. In nucleotides, the CDR3 is TGCAGCGTTCCCGGCTGGCTCAACACCGGGGAGCTGTTTTTT.

The chain employs TRBV27 and TRBJ2-1, with TRBD2 matching over 9 bases. J gave up 1 base and V 7 bases, and 8 bases lay outside the gene matches. From germline, CDR1 is MNHEY and CDR2 SMNVEV (reference sequence). This CDR3 contains 16 residues. The CDR3 protein is CASISLAGRSYNEQFF. The CDR3 coding sequence is TGTGCCAGCATTTCCCTAGCGGGACGGTCCTACAATGAGCAGTTCTTC.

This clone was seen a few times. The V gene is TRBV7-3, the J gene TRBJ1-2, with TRBD1 identical over 8 bases. Germline assignment: CDR1 SGHTA and CDR2 FQGTGA. The CDR3 length is 15 residues. J gave up 3 bases and V 5 bases, and 8 bases lay outside the gene matches. CDR3 residues: CASSPGAGGDYGYTF. The CDR3 DNA reads as TGTGCCAGCAGCCCAGGGGCAGGGGGCGACTATGGCTACACCTTC.

This clone was seen a single time. This sequence joins TRBV7-9 and TRBJ1-1; tentatively, D is TRBD1 (6 bases). This CDR3 contains 15 residues. V was clipped by 5 bases and J by 2 bases, with 15 bases between them. From germline, CDR1 is SEHNR and CDR2 FQNEAQ (reference sequence). CDR3 DNA sequence: TGTGCCAGCAGCCCAACGACAGGATTTAACACTGAAGCTTTCTTT. Translated: CASSPTTGFNTEAFF.

This clone was seen a handful of times. The chain recombines TRBV5-1 with TRBJ1-1, with D perhaps matching TRBD1 (6 bases). Trimming pared 4 bases from V and 3 bases from J, leaving 10 bases between. This CDR3 has 13 residues. Germline CDR1 and CDR2: SGHRS and YFSETQ. DNA of the CDR3: TGCGCCAGCAGCGGTCAGGGGTACACTGAAGCTTTCTTT. This sequence encodes CASSGQGYTEAFF.

The chain links TRBV25-1 to TRBJ1-2, with 9 bases aligning to TRBD1. V dropped 1 base and J dropped 7; count of bases not matched to a gene: 7. The CDR3 is made up of 15 amino acids. Per the germline V gene, CDR1 is MGHDK and CDR2 is SYGVNS. The CDR3: CASSESGTGFRGYTF. The CDR3 region has the DNA TGTGCCAGCAGTGAATCCGGGACAGGGTTTCGTGGCTACACCTTC.

This clone was observed once. The chain is built from TRBV28 and TRBJ2-7; D is perhaps TRBD2 (6 bases). CDR1 and CDR2 (germline): MDHEN, SYDVKM. This CDR3 comprises 12 residues. Trimming took 8 bases from V and 3 from J, leaving 11 bases between them. CDR3 in DNA: TGTGCCAGCGGGGACTCGTACTACGAGCAGTACTTC. Translation gives CASGDSYYEQYF. The full variable domain, completed using reference TRBV28 and TRBJ2-7, is DVKVTQSSRYLVKRTGEKVFLECVQDMDHENMFWYRQDPGLGLRLIYFSYDVKMKEKGDIPEGYSVSREKKERFSLILESASTNQTSMYLCASGDSYYEQYFGPGTRLTVT.

The gene calls are TRBV30 and TRBJ1-5, with TRBD1 as a possible D gene (5 bases). V was pared by 3 bases and J by 4 bases, with 13 bases between. From germline, CDR1 is GTSNPN and CDR2 SVGIG (reference sequence). This CDR3 is 14 amino acids long. CDR3 amino acids: CAWRGVGANQPQHF. CDR3 nucleotides: TGTGCCTGGAGAGGGGTCGGGGCAAATCAGCCCCAGCATTTT.

The chain uses TRBV10-3 and TRBJ1-4; D uncertain. The V and J ends lost 0 bases and 8 bases respectively, with 10 bases between them. The CDR3 is 14 residues long. Per germline, CDR1 ENHRY and CDR2 SYGVKD. The CDR3 coding sequence is TGTGCCATCAGTGAGTCAGGGATTCGGGAAAAACTGTTTTTT. Translated: CAISESGIREKLFF.

V gene TRBV5-4 combines with J gene TRBJ2-3; 7 nucleotides agree with TRBD1. The CDR3 is 17 residues long. Germline V gene data show CDR1 as SGHNT and CDR2 as YYREEE (reference sequence). V lost 2 bases, J lost 1 base, and 10 bases stayed unmatched. This chain's CDR3 is CASSFFPDRARTDTQYF. In DNA, the CDR3 is TGTGCCAGCAGCTTCTTTCCCGACAGGGCTCGCACAGATACGCAGTATTTT.

J is TRBJ2-1 and V is TRBV7-3; the D is unclear. From germline, CDR1 is SGHTA and CDR2 FQGTGA. The CDR3 is 15 residues long. The germline V and J ends were trimmed by 6 bases and 5 bases, with 17 bases remaining between them. Here the CDR3 DNA reads TGTGCCAGCAGTGAGAACTCACAACCCAACAATGAGCAGTTCTTC. Translated, it gives CASSENSQPNNEQFF.

The CDR3 spells CASSLANSGFMRDTQYF. In nucleotides, the CDR3 is TGTGCCAGCAGCTTAGCGAATAGCGGGTTCATGAGGGATACGCAGTATTTT. V and J are TRBV11-2 and TRBJ2-3; TRBD2 agrees at 7 bases. Germline CDR1 SGHAT, CDR2 FQNNGV. The CDR3 loop spans 17 amino acids. The V gene end was trimmed by 1 base and the J gene end by 6 bases; junction bases not matched to a gene: 13.